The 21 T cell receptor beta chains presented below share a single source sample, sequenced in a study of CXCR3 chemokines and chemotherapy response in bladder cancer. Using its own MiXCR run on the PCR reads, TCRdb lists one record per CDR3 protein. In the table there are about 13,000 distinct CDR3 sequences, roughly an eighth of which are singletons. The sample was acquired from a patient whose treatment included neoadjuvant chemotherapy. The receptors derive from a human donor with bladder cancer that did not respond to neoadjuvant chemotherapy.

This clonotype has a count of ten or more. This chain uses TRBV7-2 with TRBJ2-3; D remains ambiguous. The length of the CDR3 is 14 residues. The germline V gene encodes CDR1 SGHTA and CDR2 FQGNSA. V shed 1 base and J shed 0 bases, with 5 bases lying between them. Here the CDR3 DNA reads TGTGCCAGCAGCTTAGGTTTTAGCACAGATACGCAGTATTTT. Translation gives CASSLGFSTDTQYF.

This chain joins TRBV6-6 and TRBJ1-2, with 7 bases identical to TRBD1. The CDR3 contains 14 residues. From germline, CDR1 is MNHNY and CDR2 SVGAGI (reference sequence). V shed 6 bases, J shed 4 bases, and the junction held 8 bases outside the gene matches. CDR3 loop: CASSAIGTVYGYTF. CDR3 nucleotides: TGTGCCAGCAGCGCTATCGGGACAGTCTATGGCTACACCTTC.

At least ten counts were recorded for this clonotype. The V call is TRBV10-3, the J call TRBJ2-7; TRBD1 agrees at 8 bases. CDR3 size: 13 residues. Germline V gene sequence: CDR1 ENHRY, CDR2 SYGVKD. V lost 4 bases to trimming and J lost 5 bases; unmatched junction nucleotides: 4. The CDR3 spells CAISADRVNEQYF. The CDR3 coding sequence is TGTGCCATCAGTGCGGACAGGGTAAACGAGCAGTACTTC.

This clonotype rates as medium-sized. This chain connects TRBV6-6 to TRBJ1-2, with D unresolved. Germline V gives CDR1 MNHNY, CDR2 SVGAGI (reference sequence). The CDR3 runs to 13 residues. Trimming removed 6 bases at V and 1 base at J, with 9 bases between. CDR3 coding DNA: TGTGCCAGCAGCCACCAGGTTAACTATGGCTACACCTTC. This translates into CASSHQVNYGYTF.

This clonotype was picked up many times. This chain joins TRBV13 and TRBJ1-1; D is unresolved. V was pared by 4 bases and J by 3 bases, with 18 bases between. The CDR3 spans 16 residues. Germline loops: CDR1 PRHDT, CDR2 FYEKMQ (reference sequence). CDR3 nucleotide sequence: TGTGCCAGCAGCTCCTCAAGGCGCCCCCGCGACACTGAAGCTTTCTTT. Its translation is CASSSSRRPRDTEAFF.

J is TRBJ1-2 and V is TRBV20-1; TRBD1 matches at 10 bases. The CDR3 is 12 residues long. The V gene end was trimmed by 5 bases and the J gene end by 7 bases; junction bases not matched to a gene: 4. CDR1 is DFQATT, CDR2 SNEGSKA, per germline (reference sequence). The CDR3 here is CSAEGTGVGYTF. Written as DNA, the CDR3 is TGCAGTGCTGAAGGGACAGGGGTTGGCTACACCTTC.

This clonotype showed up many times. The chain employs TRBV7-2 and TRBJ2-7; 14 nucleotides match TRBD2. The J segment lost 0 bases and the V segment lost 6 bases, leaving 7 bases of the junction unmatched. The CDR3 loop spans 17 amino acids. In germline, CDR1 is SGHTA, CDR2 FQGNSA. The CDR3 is CASSSGTSGGASYEQYF. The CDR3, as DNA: TGTGCCAGCAGTTCCGGGACTAGCGGGGGCGCCTCCTACGAGCAGTACTTC.

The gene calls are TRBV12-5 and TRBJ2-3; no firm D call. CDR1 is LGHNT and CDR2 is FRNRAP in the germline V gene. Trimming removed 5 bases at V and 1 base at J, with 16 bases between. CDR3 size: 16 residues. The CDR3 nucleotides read TGTGCTAGTGGTCCTGGAATTTCCTGGGGCACAGATACGCAGTATTTT. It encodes CASGPGISWGTDTQYF.

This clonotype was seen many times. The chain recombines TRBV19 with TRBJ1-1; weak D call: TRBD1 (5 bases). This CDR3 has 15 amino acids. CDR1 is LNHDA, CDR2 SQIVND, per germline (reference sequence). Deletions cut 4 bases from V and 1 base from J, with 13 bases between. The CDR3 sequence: CASSTSNRRNTEAFF. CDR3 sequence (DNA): TGTGCCAGTAGTACCTCAAACAGGCGGAACACTGAAGCTTTCTTT.

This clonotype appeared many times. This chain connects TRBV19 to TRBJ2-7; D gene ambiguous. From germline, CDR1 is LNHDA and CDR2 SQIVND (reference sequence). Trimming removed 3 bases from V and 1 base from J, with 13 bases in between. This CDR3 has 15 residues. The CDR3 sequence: CASSITSGLSYEQYF. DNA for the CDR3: TGTGCCAGTAGTATCACGTCGGGTTTGTCCTACGAGCAGTACTTC.

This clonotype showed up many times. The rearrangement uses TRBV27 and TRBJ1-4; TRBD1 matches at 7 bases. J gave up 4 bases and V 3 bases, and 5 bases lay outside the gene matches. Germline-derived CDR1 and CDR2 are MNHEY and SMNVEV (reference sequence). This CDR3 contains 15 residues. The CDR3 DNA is TGTGCCAGCAGTTTCCGACAGGGTGGTAATGAAAAACTGTTTTTT. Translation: CASSFRQGGNEKLFF.

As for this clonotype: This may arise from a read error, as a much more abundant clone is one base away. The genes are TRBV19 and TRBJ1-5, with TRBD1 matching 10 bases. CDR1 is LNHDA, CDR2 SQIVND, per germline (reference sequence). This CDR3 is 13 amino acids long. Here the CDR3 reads CASRGQGYQPHHF. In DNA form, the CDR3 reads TGTGCCAGTAGGGGACAGGGGTATCAGCCCCATCATTTT.

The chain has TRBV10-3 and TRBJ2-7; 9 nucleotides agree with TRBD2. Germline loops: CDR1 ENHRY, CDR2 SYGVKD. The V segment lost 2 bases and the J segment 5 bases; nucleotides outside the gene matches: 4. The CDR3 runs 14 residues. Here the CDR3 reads CAISEAGGINEQYF. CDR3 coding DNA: TGTGCCATCAGTGAGGCGGGGGGGATAAACGAGCAGTACTTC.

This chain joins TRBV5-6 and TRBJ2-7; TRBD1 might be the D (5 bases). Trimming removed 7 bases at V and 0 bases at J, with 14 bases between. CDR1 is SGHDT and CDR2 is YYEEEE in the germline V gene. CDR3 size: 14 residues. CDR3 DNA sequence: TGTGCCAGCTCCGCCCTGGGGCCCTCCTACGAGCAGTACTTC. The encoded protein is CASSALGPSYEQYF.

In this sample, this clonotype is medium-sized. CDR3 bases: TGTGCCAGCAGACCTCAACTAGCGGGGTTTCTAGATACGCAGTATTTT. Its translation: CASRPQLAGFLDTQYF. The rearrangement links TRBV27 to TRBJ2-3; TRBD2 matches at 10 bases. CDR3 length: 16 residues. Germline V CDR1 and CDR2: MNHEY, SMNVEV (reference sequence). V lost 6 bases and J lost 5; bases outside the gene matches: 11.

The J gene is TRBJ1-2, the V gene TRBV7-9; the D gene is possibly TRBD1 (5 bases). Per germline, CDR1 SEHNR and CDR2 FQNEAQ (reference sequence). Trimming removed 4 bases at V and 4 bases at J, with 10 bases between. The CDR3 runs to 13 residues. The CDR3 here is CASSYDQGYGYTF. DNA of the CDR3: TGTGCCAGCAGCTACGATCAGGGCTATGGCTACACCTTC.

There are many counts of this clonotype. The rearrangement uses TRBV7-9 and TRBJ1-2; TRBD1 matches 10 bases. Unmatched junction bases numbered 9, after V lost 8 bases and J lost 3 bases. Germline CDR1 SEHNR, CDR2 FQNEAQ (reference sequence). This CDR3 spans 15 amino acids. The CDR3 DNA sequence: TGTGCCAGCTTATCCGGGACAGGGGCCTACTATGGCTACACCTTC. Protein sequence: CASLSGTGAYYGYTF.

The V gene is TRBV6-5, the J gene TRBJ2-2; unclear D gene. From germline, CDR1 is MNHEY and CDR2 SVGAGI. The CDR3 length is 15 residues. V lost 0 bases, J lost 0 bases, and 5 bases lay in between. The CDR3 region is CASSYSNPNTGELFF. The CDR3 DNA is TGTGCCAGCAGTTACTCGAACCCGAACACCGGGGAGCTGTTTTTT.

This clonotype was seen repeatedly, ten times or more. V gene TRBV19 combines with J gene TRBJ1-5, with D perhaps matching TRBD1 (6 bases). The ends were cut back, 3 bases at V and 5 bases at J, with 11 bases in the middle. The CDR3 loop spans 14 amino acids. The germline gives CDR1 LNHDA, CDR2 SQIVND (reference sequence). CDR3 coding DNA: TGTGCCAGTAGTATGGGGGCGGGGGATCAGCCCCAGCATTTT. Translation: CASSMGAGDQPQHF.

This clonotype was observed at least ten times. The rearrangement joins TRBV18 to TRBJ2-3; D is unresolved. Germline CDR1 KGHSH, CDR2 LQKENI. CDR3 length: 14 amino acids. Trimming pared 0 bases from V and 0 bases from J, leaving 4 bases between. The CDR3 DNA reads TGTGCCAGCTCACCACCCCCCAGCACAGATACGCAGTATTTT. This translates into CASSPPPSTDTQYF.

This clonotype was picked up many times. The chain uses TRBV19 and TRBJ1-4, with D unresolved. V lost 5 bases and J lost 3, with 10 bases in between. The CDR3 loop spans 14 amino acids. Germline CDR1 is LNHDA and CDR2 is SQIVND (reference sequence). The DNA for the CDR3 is TGTGCCAGTAGTGTCGCATATTCTAATGAAAAACTGTTTTTT. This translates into CASSVAYSNEKLFF.